A selection of T cell receptor beta chains follows, all from one sample in a study of blood T cell repertoires in COVID-19. Repertoires were generated with immunoSEQ multiplex PCR, while TCRdb's copy carries only in-frame clones and drops some. The repertoire holds about 210,000 clones, 84% seen once, with about 8.3% in the top ten. Sequenced material: peripheral blood. These receptors were collected from a woman of 80 years or more with COVID-19, enrolled during active disease. CDR3s include the opening cysteine and the closing phenylalanine or tryptophan. Fields, in order: D gene, J gene, clone size, V gene, CDR3 DNA, CDR3 protein. The D gene is left open where the match is weak. Only some rows state a clone size, as once, few, many or a class for expanded clones.

D: NA
J: TRBJ2-6
size: NA
V: TRBV3-1/TRBV3-2
DNA: TGTGCCAGCAGCCATGGAGGGCTTGGGGCCAACGTCCTGACTTTC
CDR3: CASSHGGLGANVLTF

D: TRBD2
J: TRBJ2-3
size: NA
V: TRBV5-4
DNA: TGTGCCAGCGGACTAGAGCCAGATACGCAGTATTTT
CDR3: CASGLEPDTQYF

D: NA
J: TRBJ1-5
size: NA
V: TRBV7-2
DNA: TGTGCCAGCAGCTTAGCGCAGGGGCTAAATCAGCCCCAGCATTTT
CDR3: CASSLAQGLNQPQHF

D: NA
J: TRBJ1-5
size: NA
V: TRBV2
DNA: TGTGCCAGCAGTGAAGGTCTTCAGCCCCAGCATTTT
CDR3: CASSEGLQPQHF

D: TRBD1
J: TRBJ1-1
size: NA
V: TRBV7-9
DNA: TGTGCCAGCAGCGTATTACAGGGGGCGAGCACTGAAGCTTTCTTT
CDR3: CASSVLQGASTEAFF

D: NA
J: TRBJ2-1
size: NA
V: TRBV3-1/TRBV3-2
DNA: TGTGCCAGCAGTTATACAGCCTCGGATGAGCAGTTCTTC
CDR3: CASSYTASDEQFF

D: TRBD1
J: TRBJ2-1
size: NA
V: TRBV2
DNA: TGTGCCAGCTCTAGGGGGCGGCAGTTCTTC
CDR3: CASSRGRQFF

D: TRBD2
J: TRBJ2-7
size: NA
V: TRBV27
DNA: TGTGCCAGCAGCCAAAGCGGGGCCTACTCCTACGAGCAGTACTTC
CDR3: CASSQSGAYSYEQYF

D: TRBD1
J: TRBJ2-7
size: NA
V: TRBV4-1
DNA: TGCGCCAGCAGCCAATCGACAGGGGCCGCGCGCGGGCATTACGAGCAGTACTTC
CDR3: CASSQSTGAARGHYEQYF

D: NA
J: TRBJ1-2
size: NA
V: TRBV3-1/TRBV3-2
DNA: TGTGCCAGCAGCCTCAGGGCCTCTAACTATGGCTACACCTTC
CDR3: CASSLRASNYGYTF

D: NA
J: TRBJ1-5
size: NA
V: TRBV5-6
DNA: TGTGCCAGCAGCCCCCGGGGGGTTAGCAATCAGCCCCAGCATTTT
CDR3: CASSPRGVSNQPQHF

D: NA
J: TRBJ1-3
size: NA
V: TRBV3-1/TRBV3-2
DNA: TGTGCCAGCAGCCAAAGGGGCAGAACCTCTGGAAACACCATATATTTT
CDR3: CASSQRGRTSGNTIYF

D: NA
J: TRBJ1-2
size: few
V: TRBV19
DNA: TGTGCCAGTAGTAACCCCAGGGGAGACTATGGCTACACCTTC
CDR3: CASSNPRGDYGYTF

D: TRBD1
J: TRBJ2-7
size: NA
V: TRBV2
DNA: TGTGCCAGCAGTGACCAGGGACAGGCTTACGAGCAGTACTTC
CDR3: CASSDQGQAYEQYF

D: TRBD1
J: TRBJ2-1
size: NA
V: TRBV2
DNA: TGTGCCAGCAGTGAAAGGACAGGGGTCTACAATGAGCAGTTCTTC
CDR3: CASSERTGVYNEQFF

D: NA
J: TRBJ2-7
size: once
V: TRBV5-1
DNA: TGCGCCAGCAGCTTCCAACAGACCTACGAGCAGTACTTC
CDR3: CASSFQQTYEQYF

D: NA
J: TRBJ1-1
size: NA
V: TRBV19
DNA: TGTGCCAGTATCCACAGGTTCCTGGCTTTCTTT
CDR3: CASIHRFLAFF

D: TRBD1
J: TRBJ1-1
size: NA
V: TRBV25-1
DNA: TGTGCCAGCAGTGAGACAGGGAGGAACACTGAAGCTTTCTTT
CDR3: CASSETGRNTEAFF

D: TRBD2
J: TRBJ2-5
size: NA
V: TRBV19
DNA: TGTGCCAGTAGTATTCGGGGGGTTGAGGAGACCCAGTACTTC
CDR3: CASSIRGVEETQYF

D: TRBD2
J: TRBJ2-5
size: NA
V: TRBV5-1
DNA: TGCGCCAGCAGCCCCGGGGGGGTAGGAGAGACCCAGTACTTC
CDR3: CASSPGGVGETQYF

D: NA
J: TRBJ1-1
size: NA
V: TRBV6-5
DNA: TGTGCCACCCGAAGGGGGGGCGTGAACACTGAAGCTTTCTTT
CDR3: CATRRGGVNTEAFF

D: TRBD2
J: TRBJ2-1
size: once
V: TRBV7-9
DNA: TGTGCCACCGGGATAGCGGGAGAAGGTGAGCAGTTCTTC
CDR3: CATGIAGEGEQFF

D: TRBD2
J: TRBJ2-5
size: NA
V: TRBV12-3/TRBV12-4
DNA: TGTGCCAGCAGCCTAGCGGGTGGAGAGACCCAGTACTTC
CDR3: CASSLAGGETQYF

D: NA
J: TRBJ2-3
size: NA
V: TRBV5-1
DNA: TGCGCCAGCAGCTTGGGCCTTCGTTACCCATCTCCTAGCGTCCCGCCCAGCACAGATACGCAGTATTTT
CDR3: CASSLGLRYPSPSVPPSTDTQYF

D: NA
J: TRBJ1-2
size: NA
V: TRBV28
DNA: TGTGCCAGTGCCGGGGGAGCTAACTATGGCTACACCTTC
CDR3: CASAGGANYGYTF

D: TRBD2
J: TRBJ2-5
size: NA
V: TRBV5-1
DNA: TGCGCCAGCAGCTTGGCCCCGGGGGGAGAGACCCAGTACTTC
CDR3: CASSLAPGGETQYF

D: TRBD2
J: TRBJ2-1
size: few
V: TRBV19
DNA: TGTGCCAGTAGTATCTTTGCGGGGGGGTACAATGAGCAGTTCTTC
CDR3: CASSIFAGGYNEQFF

D: NA
J: TRBJ1-2
size: NA
V: TRBV7-9
DNA: TGTGCTGAGCAGGGCGCCGGCTACACCTTC
CDR3: CAEQGAGYTF

D: NA
J: TRBJ1-2
size: once
V: TRBV28
DNA: TGTGCCAGCAGCCGCACAGGAAACTATGGCTACACCTTC
CDR3: CASSRTGNYGYTF

D: NA
J: TRBJ1-4
size: NA
V: TRBV18
DNA: TGTGCCAGCTCACCGGCGCCCAGGGGAGGGAGTGAAAAACTGTTTTTT
CDR3: CASSPAPRGGSEKLFF

D: TRBD1
J: TRBJ1-5
size: NA
V: TRBV5-5
DNA: TGTGCCAGCAGCCCGGGACAGGGGTGGCAAAATCAGCCCCAGCATTTT
CDR3: CASSPGQGWQNQPQHF

D: NA
J: TRBJ1-1
size: NA
V: TRBV6-4
DNA: TGTGCCCCCTACAAGGGACAGAACACTGAAGCTTTCTTT
CDR3: CAPYKGQNTEAFF

D: NA
J: TRBJ1-4
size: NA
V: TRBV5-1
DNA: TGCGCCAGCAGCAGCCAGGGTTTTGAGGCGGAAAAACTGTTTTTT
CDR3: CASSSQGFEAEKLFF